These T cell receptor beta chains were read from a single sample in a study of CD8 T cells in ankylosing spondylitis. TCRdb called the 5' RACE reads again in MiXCR, with one record for every CDR3 protein. The table has some 200,000 distinct CDR3 sequences, just under 7.5% seen once. The specimen was blood, either unsorted or a sorted T cell fraction (not recorded which). All receptors derive from a male donor with ankylosing spondylitis. Each CDR3 is given with its conserved first and last residue. Each record gives: clone size, V gene, J gene, D gene, CDR3 DNA, CDR3 protein. The D gene is left open where the match is weak. Clone size is not always given. Where it is, it says once, few, many or a class for expanded clones.

>many|TRBV20-1|TRBJ2-2|NA
TGCAGTGCTAGGGACTTTAGCGGGAACACCGGGGAGCTGTTTTTT
CSARDFSGNTGELFF
>NA|TRBV2|TRBJ2-7|TRBD2
TGTGCCAGCAGTGGGGTAGGTCCGAGGACTAGGAGTGCCGAGCAGTACTTC
CASSGVGPRTRSAEQYF
>many|TRBV29-1|TRBJ1-2|NA
TGCAGCGTGGAACTGGTATTGTATGGCTACACCTTC
CSVELVLYGYTF
>few|TRBV20-1|TRBJ1-2|NA
TGCAGTGCTAGAGATCACCCGTCAGTAGCTAACTATGGCTACACCTTC
CSARDHPSVANYGYTF
>many|TRBV29-1|TRBJ2-3|TRBD2
TGCAGCGTAGCCGGCGGGAGGGCCGGGGCAGATACGCAGTATTTT
CSVAGGRAGADTQYF
>many|TRBV14|TRBJ2-1|TRBD2
TGTGCCAGCAGCCAAGGATATGGCGGGAGGGAAGTTTGGAATGAGCAGTTCTTC
CASSQGYGGREVWNEQFF
>many|TRBV12-3/TRBV12-4|TRBJ1-1|NA
TGTGCCAGCAGTCCCCTCGGCAGGGTTACTGAAGCTTTCTTT
CASSPLGRVTEAFF
>NA|TRBV30|TRBJ1-6|NA
TGTGCCTGGAGTGTAACCCTCCCCCGGACAGCTAATTCACCCCTCCACTTT
CAWSVTLPRTANSPLHF
>many|TRBV7-2|TRBJ2-1|TRBD1
TGTGCCAGCAGCGAGGACAGGAACAATGAGCAGTTCTTC
CASSEDRNNEQFF
>few|TRBV5-1|TRBJ2-2|NA
TGCGCCAGCAGCCCGCGACAGGATAACACCGGGGAGCTGTTTTTT
CASSPRQDNTGELFF
>many|TRBV7-6|TRBJ2-3|NA
TGTGCCAGCAGCTTAGCGTTCCAGGAACGCACAGATACGCAGTATTTT
CASSLAFQERTDTQYF
>many|TRBV5-1|TRBJ1-4|NA
TGCGCCAGCAGCCCGAACGGGCCCCCTGAAAAACTGTTTTTT
CASSPNGPPEKLFF
>many|TRBV6-2/TRBV6-3|TRBJ1-1|TRBD1
TGTGCCAGCAGGCACACCCGGGACAGGGACACTGAAGCTTTCTTT
CASRHTRDRDTEAFF
>NA|TRBV4-3|TRBJ2-7|NA
TGCGCCAGCAGCCAACTCATCTGGACCGACCAACACTTC
CASSQLIWTDQHF
>NA|TRBV7-2|TRBJ2-5|NA
TGCGCCAGCAGCCCCAGACCCTTTCCCGATAAGATTACCCAGTACTTC
CASSPRPFPDKITQYF
>many|TRBV27|TRBJ1-6|NA
TGTGCCAGCAGTTTCTACAGATATAATTCACCCCTCCACTTT
CASSFYRYNSPLHF
>many|TRBV14|TRBJ2-1|NA
TGTGCCAGCAGCCAAGAGGGGCCCTACTTAGAGCAGTTCTTC
CASSQEGPYLEQFF
>many|TRBV21-1|TRBJ1-2|NA
TGTGCCAGCTCCAACCGCCCGGGACAGGGTGGCCTTAACTATGGCTACACCTTC
CASSNRPGQGGLNYGYTF
>few|TRBV5-1|TRBJ2-1|NA
TGCGCCAGCAGGCAGGGCACCAATGAGCAGTTCTTC
CASRQGTNEQFF